This TCR beta chain derives from a study of T cells in Graves' hyperthyroidism and ophthalmopathy. This clonotype was counted many times. The target antigen is unknown. With V trimmed by 3 bases and J by 5 bases, 11 bases remained unmatched. The length of the CDR3 is 16 residues. In germline, CDR1 is LGHDT, CDR2 YNNKEL (reference sequence). RNA transcripts provided the source from which TCR beta CDR3 regions were amplified. HTBI primers were employed in a first-round RT-PCR of the TCR CDR3. TCRdb recomputed calls from the multiplex PCR reads with MiXCR, one row per CDR3 protein. The sample has about 770,000 distinct CDR3 sequences, about 19% seen once; the top ten hold 16%. Notes on the study in general: Blood held most thyroid clonotypes expanded above 0.001 frequency. Ophthalmopathy, which appeared later, was predicted by the model a median about 6 months before onset.

Diagnostic decisions used clinical symptoms, serum thyroxine and TRAb, thyroid ultrasound and orbital computed tomography. Fresh peripheral blood, approximately 9.1 ml, was the source of the PBMCs. The origin of this receptor is a woman aged 50 to 60 with Graves' hyperthyroidism that later progressed to Graves' ophthalmopathy. The rearrangement links TRBV3-1 to TRBJ2-7, with TRBD1 identical over 9 bases. Material for sequencing was blood. CDR3 in amino acids: CASSQGTGSLAHEQYF. The CDR3 nucleotides are TGTGCCAGCAGCCAGGGGACAGGGTCCCTCGCGCACGAGCAGTACTTC.